This T cell receptor beta chain was obtained from a study of blood T cell repertoires in COVID-19. Overall study context: There were acute and convalescent COVID-19 samples, and they came from the United States, Italy and Spain.

Authors' methods: From reference gene primer amplification, estimates of nucleated cell counts were derived. Using immunoSEQ multiplex PCR, the repertoire was profiled, and TCRdb retains in-frame clones only, with some absent. That table is the source of V, J and clone size, and D and trimming were worked out from the DNA. The profile shows some 250,000 clones, approximately 84% of them singletons. V was clipped by 6 bases and J by 7 bases, with 15 bases between them. Germline lookup yields CDR1 MDHEN and CDR2 SYDVKM. The CDR3 runs to 13 residues. Cohorts were assigned according to the clinical history that participants reported.

The sequence was obtained from a man aged 40-49 years who had recovered from COVID-19. The genes are TRBV28 and TRBJ1-1; D is uncertain. The specimen sequenced was PBMCs or T cells enriched from blood (not recorded which). CDR3 sequence: CASRFPHGGEAFF. Here the CDR3 DNA reads TGTGCCAGCAGATTCCCGCATGGCGGTGAAGCTTTCTTT.